Sequencing of this TCR beta chain was carried out in a study of CXCR3-negative and CXCR3-positive naive CD8 T cells. Germline values: CDR1 MNHEY, CDR2 SVGEGT. This CDR3 region has 13 residues. Whole-study results and caveats: Sequencing showed both naive subsets with comparably high diversity, and memory CD8+ cells much lower. The level of CXCR3 expression partially decreased after cryopreservation; the majority of assays used fresh PBMCs. CXCR3-negative naive cells had less hydrophobic TRB CDR3s than did CXCR3-positive naive cells.

The method, 5' RACE with UMI labels, was used to prepare the TRB cDNA libraries. Using the 5' RACE reads, TCRdb records one entry per CDR3 protein without DNA. The sample has 4,500 to 6,500 distinct CDR3 sequences; the top ten hold under 2.5%. A remark on this clonotype: The antigen remains unidentified.

Sequenced: naive CXCR3+ CD8+ T cells from blood. Subset of the sample: CD45RO-CCR7+CD27+CD95- naive CD8+ T cells expressing CXCR3 (TNR3+). This rearrangement joins TRBV6-2 or TRBV6-3 to TRBJ1-1; TCRdb proposes TRBD1, but this gene call is untestable without DNA. The TCR originated in a human donor in good health. Some clones in this sample may be carry-over from other donors' samples. The CDR3 sequence is CASSWGRDTEAFF.